The table lists the clone carrying this T cell receptor beta chain with a few counts. CDR3 length: 13 residues. Germline lookup yields CDR1 LGHNA and CDR2 YNFKEQ. Trimming stripped 6 bases from V and 1 base from J, with 9 bases between. These data belong to a study of beta chain features in type 1 diabetes. Expressed TCRB transcripts were sequenced because the isolated RNA had all been reverse transcribed beforehand. An average roughly 3.3 million reads came from naive, central memory and regulatory T cell samples. Method: immunoSEQ multiplex PCR; TCRdb's copy keeps in-frame clones and lacks some. The sample consists of about half a million clones, approximately 10% of them appearing once.

Sample: naive CD4+ T cells from blood. This receptor was taken from a woman aged 18-29 years in good health. The J gene is TRBJ1-1, the V gene TRBV4-2; D is unresolved. Here the CDR3 DNA reads TGTGCCAGCAGTCACAACGGGAACACTGAAGCTTTCTTT. This gives the protein CASSHNGNTEAFF.